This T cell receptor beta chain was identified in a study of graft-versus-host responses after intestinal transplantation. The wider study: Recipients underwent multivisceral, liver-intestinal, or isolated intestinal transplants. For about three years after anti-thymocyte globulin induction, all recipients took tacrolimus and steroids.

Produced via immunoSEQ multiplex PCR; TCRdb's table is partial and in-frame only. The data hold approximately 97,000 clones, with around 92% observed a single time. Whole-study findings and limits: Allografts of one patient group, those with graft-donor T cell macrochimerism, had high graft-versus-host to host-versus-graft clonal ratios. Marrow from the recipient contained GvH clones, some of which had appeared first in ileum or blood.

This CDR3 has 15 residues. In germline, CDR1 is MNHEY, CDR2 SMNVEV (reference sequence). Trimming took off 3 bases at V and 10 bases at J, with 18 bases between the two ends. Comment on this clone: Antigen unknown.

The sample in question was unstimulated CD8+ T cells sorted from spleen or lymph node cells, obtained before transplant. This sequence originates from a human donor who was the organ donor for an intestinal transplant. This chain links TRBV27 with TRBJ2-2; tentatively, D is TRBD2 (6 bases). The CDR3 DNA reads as TGTGCCAGCAGTTTTGGACGGAGGGCGGGGATGGAGCTGTTTTTT. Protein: CASSFGRRAGMELFF.